Below, 6 T cell receptor beta chains from the same sample are listed, as sequenced in a study of shared clonotypes between healthy human individuals. Sequenced by immunoSEQ multiplex PCR; TCRdb stores in-frame clones only, minus some. The sample lists roughly 500,000 clones; over 70% were seen once. Sequenced: PBMCs. The source of these receptors is a woman aged 40 to 50 in good health. Some clones in this sample may be carry-over from other donors' samples.

CDR3 loop: CASSSDRGPYEQYF. As DNA, the CDR3 is TGTGCCAGCAGTTCGGACAGGGGGCCCTACGAGCAGTACTTC. The chain combines TRBV28 with TRBJ2-7; 11 bases are shared with TRBD1. Germline assignment: CDR1 MDHEN and CDR2 SYDVKM. This CDR3 comprises 14 residues. Trimming removed 4 bases from V and 2 bases from J; junction bases left unmatched: 1.

The chain employs TRBV30 and TRBJ2-7; D call uncertain. The CDR3 has 11 amino acids. Trimming removed 5 bases at V and 6 bases at J, with 11 bases between. Looked up from germline, CDR1 is GTSNPN and CDR2 is SVGIG (reference sequence). The CDR3 loop is CAWGALGEQYF. In DNA, the CDR3 is TGTGCCTGGGGAGCCTTGGGCGAGCAGTACTTC.

The chain recombines TRBV5-1 with TRBJ2-4; no reliable D call. V lost 1 base, J lost 2 bases, and 10 bases lay in between. The CDR3 runs 15 residues. Germline V lookup: CDR1 SGHRS, CDR2 YFSETQ. DNA of the CDR3: TGCGCCAGCAGCTTGAGTGGGGTGACCAAAAACATTCAGTACTTC. It encodes CASSLSGVTKNIQYF.

The rearrangement uses TRBV29-1 and TRBJ2-3; TRBD1 matches at 9 bases. With 4 bases clipped from V and 4 bases from J, the junction kept 6 bases outside the gene matches. The length of the CDR3 is 14 residues. Germline V gives CDR1 SQVTM, CDR2 ANQGSEA. The CDR3 here is CSVAGTGMSDTQYF. DNA of the CDR3: TGCAGCGTTGCCGGGACAGGGATGTCAGATACGCAGTATTTT.

This sequence joins TRBV29-1 and TRBJ2-3, with TRBD1 matching over 8 bases. With V trimmed by 7 bases and J by 2 bases, 14 bases remained unmatched. Germline assignment: CDR1 SQVTM and CDR2 ANQGSEA. The CDR3 is 16 residues long. The CDR3 coding sequence is TGCAGCGCCCAAGGGACAGGCCGAGGGGCCACAGATACGCAGTATTTT. Protein sequence: CSAQGTGRGATDTQYF.

The J gene is TRBJ1-5, the V gene TRBV28, with D possibly TRBD1 on 5 matching bases. This CDR3 is built from 20 residues. Trimming stripped 2 bases from V and 0 bases from J, with 23 bases between. The V gene's germline CDR1 is MDHEN and CDR2 SYDVKM. This CDR3 is CASSLRPASREGYSNQPQHF. The CDR3 DNA is TGTGCCAGCAGTTTACGCCCGGCGAGCAGGGAGGGTTATAGCAATCAGCCCCAGCATTTT.